This T cell receptor (beta chain) was obtained from a study of T cells in Graves' hyperthyroidism and ophthalmopathy. Amplification of TCR beta CDR3 regions used RNA as the template. In the first-round RT-PCR of the TCR CDR3, the HTBI primer set was used. In TCRdb, the multiplex PCR reads were re-called with MiXCR into one record per CDR3 protein. The sample yields about 330,000 distinct CDR3 sequences, roughly 15% seen once. Study conclusions and caveats: Ophthalmopathy, as predicted by the model, came a median about seven months after the prediction.

This clonotype was observed at least ten times. The antigen is unknown. This CDR3 has 14 amino acids. Trimming took 8 bases from V and 1 from J, leaving 14 bases between them. Germline V gene lookup returns CDR1 MDHEN and CDR2 SYDVKM. Specimen: blood. The receptor was isolated from a woman aged 40 to 55 with Graves' ophthalmopathy. The rearrangement uses TRBV28 and TRBJ1-1; D perhaps matches TRBD1 (5 bases). The CDR3 sequence: CASQGLPQNTEAFF. The CDR3 coding sequence is TGTGCCAGCCAGGGACTCCCCCAGAACACTGAAGCTTTCTTT.